The T cell receptor (beta chain) under discussion was sequenced for a study of blood T cell repertoires in COVID-19. Study at large: Whether acute or convalescent, the COVID-19 samples came from the United States, Italy and Spain. The cDNA or gDNA used as material had been derived from T cells, B-cell-depleted T cells, or PBMCs.

V lost 3 bases and J lost 4, with 9 bases in between. CDR3 size: 13 residues. In the original processing: Reference gene primer amplification yielded estimated nucleated cell counts. Here immunoSEQ multiplex PCR was the method, and the copy in TCRdb shows in-frame clones only, minus some. V and J calls and clone size are those listed in that table; D and trimming were worked out from the DNA. The table has fewer than 200,000 clones, about 88% seen once. The chain couples TRBV12-3 or TRBV12-4 to TRBJ1-2, with TRBD1 as a possible D gene (5 bases). This sequence originates from a man aged 40-49 years with active or convalescent COVID-19. The sample consisted of peripheral blood. The CDR3 loop reads CASSFLRGYGYTF. In nucleotides, the CDR3 is TGTGCCAGCAGTTTCTTAAGGGGCTATGGCTACACCTTC.